The T cell receptor (beta chain) under discussion was sequenced for a study of spatial heterogeneity in lung cancer. Study-level findings and limits: There were more appearances of ubiquitous expanded tumor TCRs in blood at resection than at follow-up.

The germline V gene encodes CDR1 SGHRS and CDR2 YFSETQ. V lost 4 bases to trimming and J lost 4 bases, with 12 bases between them. The CDR3 extends over 14 amino acids. Of note for this clonotype: Its target is not known.

The time point is: sample taken at primary tumor resection. Unsorted whole RNA of tumor, nontumor lung or frozen PBMC was sequenced. The donor group consisted of 72 patients who had untreated, early-stage non-small cell lung cancer. TCRdb independently ran MiXCR on the 5' RACE reads; one entry per CDR3 protein. The sample yields tens of thousands of distinct CDR3 sequences, less than 15% seen once. The starting material was PBMCs, obtained at surgery. The sequence came from a male donor with early-stage non-small cell lung cancer. The J gene is TRBJ2-1, the V gene TRBV5-1; TRBD1 or TRBD2 may be the D gene (5 bases each). CDR3 protein: CASSPRDGYNEQFF. The CDR3 coding sequence is TGCGCCAGCAGCCCCCGGGACGGTTACAATGAGCAGTTCTTC.